This TCR beta chain came from a study of regulatory T cells in long-lasting Graves disease. Study-wide background: With positive TSH receptor antibodies and over 5 years of antithyroid drugs, Graves' disease was considered persistent. Overall study findings and caveats: Newly diagnosed disease favored TRBV20-1 and TRBJ2-1 over persistent disease.

Time point indicated: persistent/refractory GD, antithyroid drugs over 5 years with positive TRAb. From RNA extracted from PBMCs, the TCR library was made. V was pared by 2 bases and J by 7 bases, with 14 bases between. Per germline, CDR1 LGHNT and CDR2 FRNRAP. This CDR3 is built from 14 residues. Arm-PCR of CDR3 regions and iRepertoire HTBI primers were used to build TCR beta libraries. Each CDR3 protein gets one entry after TCRdb re-called the multiplex PCR reads with MiXCR. Of over 350,000 distinct CDR3 sequences detected, less than 25% appear once; the ten largest clones hold around 20%. This clonotype was observed at least ten times. Its antigen is as yet unknown.

The rearrangement links TRBV12-5 to TRBJ1-1; D gene ambiguous. Here the sequenced sample was peripheral blood mononuclear cells (PBMCs), taken when the disease was refractory, from a patient treated with antithyroid drugs. This clonotype was obtained from a female donor with Graves disease. The CDR3 is CASGLTPRGGEAFF. CDR3 DNA: TGTGCTAGTGGTTTGACCCCCCGAGGAGGTGAAGCTTTCTTT.